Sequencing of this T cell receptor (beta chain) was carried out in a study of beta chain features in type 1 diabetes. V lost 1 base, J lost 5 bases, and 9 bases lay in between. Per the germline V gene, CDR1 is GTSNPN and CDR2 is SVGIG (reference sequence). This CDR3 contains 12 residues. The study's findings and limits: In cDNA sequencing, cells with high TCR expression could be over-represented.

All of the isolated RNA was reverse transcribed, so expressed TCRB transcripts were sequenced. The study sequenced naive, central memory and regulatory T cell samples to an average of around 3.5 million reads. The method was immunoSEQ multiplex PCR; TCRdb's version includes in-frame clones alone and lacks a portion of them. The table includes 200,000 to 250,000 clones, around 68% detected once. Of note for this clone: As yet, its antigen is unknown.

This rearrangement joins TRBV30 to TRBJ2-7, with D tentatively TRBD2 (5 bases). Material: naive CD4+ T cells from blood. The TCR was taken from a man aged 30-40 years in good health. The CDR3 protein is CAWSGETDEQYF. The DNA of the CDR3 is TGTGCCTGGAGTGGGGAGACCGACGAGCAGTACTTC.